This TCR beta chain was sequenced for a study of blood T cell repertoires in COVID-19. In its sample, this clone was seen once. Libraries were prepared by immunoSEQ multiplex PCR; TCRdb keeps only in-frame clonotypes and omits some of them. The sample consists of about 160,000 clones, approximately 86% of them appearing once. CDR3 length: 16 amino acids. Looked up from germline, CDR1 is SGHDT and CDR2 is YYEEEE. The junction had 7 bases not matched to a gene; V was cut back by 4 bases and J by 4 bases. Material for sequencing was peripheral blood. The sequence derives from a man in his sixties who had recovered from COVID-19. The chain joins TRBV5-6 to TRBJ2-1, with 11 positions matching TRBD1. CDR3 DNA sequence: TGTGCCAGCAGCCCTGGGACAGGGGGAGGATACAATGAGCAGTTCTTC. Its translation is CASSPGTGGGYNEQFF.